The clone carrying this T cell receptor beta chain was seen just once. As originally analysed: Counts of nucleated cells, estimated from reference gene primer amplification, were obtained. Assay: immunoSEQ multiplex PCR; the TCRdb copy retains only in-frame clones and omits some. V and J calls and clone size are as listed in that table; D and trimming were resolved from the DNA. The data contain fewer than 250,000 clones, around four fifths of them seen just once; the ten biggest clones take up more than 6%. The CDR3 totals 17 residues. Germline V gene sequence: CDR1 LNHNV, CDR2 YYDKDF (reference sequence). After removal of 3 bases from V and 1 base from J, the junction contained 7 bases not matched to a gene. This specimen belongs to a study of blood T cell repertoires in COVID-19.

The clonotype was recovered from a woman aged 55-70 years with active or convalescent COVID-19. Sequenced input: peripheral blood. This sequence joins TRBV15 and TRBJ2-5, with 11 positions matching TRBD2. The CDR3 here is CATSRGGSGGAQETQYF. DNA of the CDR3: TGTGCCACCAGCAGGGGCGGTAGCGGGGGGGCCCAAGAGACCCAGTACTTC. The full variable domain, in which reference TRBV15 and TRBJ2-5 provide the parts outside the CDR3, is DAMVIQNPRYQVTQFGKPVTLSCSQTLNHNVMYWYQQKSSQAPKLLFHYYDKDFNNEADTPDNFQSRRPNTSFCFLDIRSPGLGDTAMYLCATSRGGSGGAQETQYFGPGTRLLVL.